This TCR beta chain comes out of a study of CD8+CD57+ T cells in acquired aplastic anemia. The wider study: The DNA of sorted CD4+ and CD8+ cells averaged roughly 3 ug.

Genomic DNA templated the TCR beta VDJ and CDR3 profiling. TCRdb processed the reads anew with MiXCR; each CDR3 protein has one entry. This table has 200,000 to 300,000 distinct CDR3 sequences, approximately 82% appearing once. Comment on this clonotype: Here the CDR3 omits its conserved ending phenylalanine or tryptophan, so a read error is the likely source. It is unclear where the CDR3 begins or ends on the DNA, so no DNA is shown, and the CDR3 is as TCRdb lists it.

Germline V gives CDR1 SGHVS, CDR2 FQNEAQ. The CDR3 extends over 13 residues, inclusive of both ends. Patients chosen for sequencing had CD8+CD57+ cells that had expanded, as shown by flow cytometry. Diagnosis of severe acquired aplastic anemia applied to all patients. The V and J genes are TRBV7-8 and TRBJ2-3. The origin of this receptor is a human donor with aplastic anemia. Sequencing was carried out using sorted CD4+, CD8+, or CD8+CD57+ T cells (not recorded which) from PBMCs. CDR3 amino acids: CASRFGGTDKQWY.